This T cell receptor (beta chain) derives from a study of blood T cell repertoires in COVID-19. Turning to the study itself: COVID-19 samples, acute and convalescent, were from the United States, Italy and Spain.

This CDR3 comprises 19 residues. Germline V CDR1 and CDR2: SSHAT, FNYEAQ (reference sequence). In the original workflow: Counts of nucleated cells, estimated from reference gene primer amplification, were obtained. The data were produced by immunoSEQ multiplex PCR, yet TCRdb's version contains in-frame clones alone and is incomplete. The V and J calls and clone size were taken over from that table, and D and trimming were inferred from the DNA. The data show approximately 250,000 clones, 84% seen once. Points on this clone: A read error may produce the germline difference seen at one junction end.

The sequence was collected from a man over 45 with acute or convalescent COVID-19. Sequencing was performed on peripheral blood. The V gene is TRBV7-7, the J gene TRBJ2-7; 10 bases agree with TRBD2. The CDR3 bases are TGTGCTAGCAGCTTAGATATAGGGGCTAGCGGGAGAAAAAACTACGAGCAGTACTTC. This sequence encodes CASSLDIGASGRKNYEQYF.